This T cell receptor (beta chain) was documented in a study of CD8 T cells in ankylosing spondylitis. With respect to this clonotype: Its antigen is not identified.

Study-wide results and limits: In ankylosing spondylitis blood, a motif of roughly eight highly homologous TCR beta variants appeared characteristic.

TCRdb reanalysed the 5' RACE reads using MiXCR and keeps one entry per CDR3 protein. The sample lists about 840,000 distinct CDR3 sequences, 10% to 15% seen once, with under 0.6% in the top ten. This CDR3 region has 13 residues. Looked up from germline, CDR1 is DFQATT and CDR2 is SNEGSKA (reference sequence). The genes are TRBV20-1 and TRBJ2-7; 8 positions agree with TRBD2. This clonotype originated in a male donor with ankylosing spondylitis. Sequenced material: blood, either unsorted or a sorted T cell fraction (not recorded which). The CDR3 coding sequence is TGCAGCTTCTGGCCGGGGGGGACCTACGAGCAGTACTTC. This gives the protein CSFWPGGTYEQYF.